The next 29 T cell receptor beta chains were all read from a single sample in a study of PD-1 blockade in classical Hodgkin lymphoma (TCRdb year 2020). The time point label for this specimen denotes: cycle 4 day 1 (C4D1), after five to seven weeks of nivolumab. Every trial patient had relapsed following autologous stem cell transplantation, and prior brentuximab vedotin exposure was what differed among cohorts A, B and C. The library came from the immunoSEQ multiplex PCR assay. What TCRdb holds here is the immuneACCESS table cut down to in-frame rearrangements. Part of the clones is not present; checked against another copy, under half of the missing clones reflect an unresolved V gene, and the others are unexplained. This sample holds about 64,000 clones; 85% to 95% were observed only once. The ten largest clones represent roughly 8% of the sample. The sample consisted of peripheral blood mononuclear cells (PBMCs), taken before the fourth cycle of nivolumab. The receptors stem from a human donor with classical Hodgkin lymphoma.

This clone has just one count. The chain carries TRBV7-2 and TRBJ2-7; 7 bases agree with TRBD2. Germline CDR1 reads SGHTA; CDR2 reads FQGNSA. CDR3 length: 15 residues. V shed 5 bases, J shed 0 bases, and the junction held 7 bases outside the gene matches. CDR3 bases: TGTGCCAGCAGCCCCAGCGGGAAGGCCTCCTACGAGCAGTACTTC. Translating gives CASSPSGKASYEQYF.

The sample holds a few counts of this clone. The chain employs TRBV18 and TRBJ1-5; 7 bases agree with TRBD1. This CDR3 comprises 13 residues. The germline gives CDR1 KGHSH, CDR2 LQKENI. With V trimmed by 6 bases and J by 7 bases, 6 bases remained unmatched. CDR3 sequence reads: CASSPTGLQPQHF. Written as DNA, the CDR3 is TGTGCCAGCTCCCCGACAGGGCTGCAGCCCCAGCATTTT.

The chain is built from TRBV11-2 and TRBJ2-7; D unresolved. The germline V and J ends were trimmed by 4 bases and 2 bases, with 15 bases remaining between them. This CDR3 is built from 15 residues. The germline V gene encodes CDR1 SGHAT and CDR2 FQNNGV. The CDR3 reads CASSSLPGETYEQYF. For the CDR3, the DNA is TGTGCCAGCAGCTCCCTCCCTGGGGAAACCTACGAGCAGTACTTC.

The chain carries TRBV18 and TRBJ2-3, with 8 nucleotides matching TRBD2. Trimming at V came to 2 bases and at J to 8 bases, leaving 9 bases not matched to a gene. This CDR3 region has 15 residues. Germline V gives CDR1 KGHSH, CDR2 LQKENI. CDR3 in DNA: TGTGCCAGCTCACCAGGCGGGGGGCCGGCCGGTACGCAGTATTTT. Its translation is CASSPGGGPAGTQYF. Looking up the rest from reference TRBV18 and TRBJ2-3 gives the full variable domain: NAGVMQNPRHLVRRRGQEARLRCSPMKGHSHVYWYRQLPEEGLKFMVYLQKENIIDESGMPKERFSAEFPKEGPSILRIQQVVRGDSAAYFCASSPGGGPAGTQYFGPGTRLTVL.

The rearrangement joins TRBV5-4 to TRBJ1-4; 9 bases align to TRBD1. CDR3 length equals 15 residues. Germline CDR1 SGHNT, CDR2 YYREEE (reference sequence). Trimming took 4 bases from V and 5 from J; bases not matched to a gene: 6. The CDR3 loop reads CASSLAGTGNEKLFF. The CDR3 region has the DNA TGTGCCAGCAGCCTGGCCGGGACAGGGAATGAAAAACTGTTTTTT.

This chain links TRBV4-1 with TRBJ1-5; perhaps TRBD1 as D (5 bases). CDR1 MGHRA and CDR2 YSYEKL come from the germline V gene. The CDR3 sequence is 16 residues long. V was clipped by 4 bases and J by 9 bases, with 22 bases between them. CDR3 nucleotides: TGCGCCAGCAGCCCGTACCAGACGGGGGGAAGGGGGCCCCAGCATTTT. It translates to CASSPYQTGGRGPQHF.

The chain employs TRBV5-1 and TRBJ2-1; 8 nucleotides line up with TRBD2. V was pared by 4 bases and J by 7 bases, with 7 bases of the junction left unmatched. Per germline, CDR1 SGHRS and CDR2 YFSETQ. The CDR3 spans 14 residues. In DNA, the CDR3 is TGCGCCAGCAGCGTTTCGGGAGGGCCAAATGAGCAGTTCTTC. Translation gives CASSVSGGPNEQFF.

Here the CDR3 reads CASRKLGDTQYF. CDR3 coding DNA: TGTGCCAGCAGAAAACTGGGAGATACGCAGTATTTT. This rearrangement joins TRBV7-8 to TRBJ2-3; D gene uncertain. CDR1 and CDR2 from the germline V gene are SGHVS and FQNEAQ. The CDR3 covers 12 residues. Trimming left V 6 bases short and J 5 bases short, with 9 bases between.

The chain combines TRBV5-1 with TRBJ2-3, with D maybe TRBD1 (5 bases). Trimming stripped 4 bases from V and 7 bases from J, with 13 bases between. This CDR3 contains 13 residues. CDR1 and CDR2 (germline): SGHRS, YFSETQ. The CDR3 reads CASSDQKGNTQYF. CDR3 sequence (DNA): TGCGCCAGCAGCGACCAGAAGGGGAATACGCAGTATTTT. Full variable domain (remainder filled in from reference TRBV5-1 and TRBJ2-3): KAGVTQTPRYLIKTRGQQVTLSCSPISGHRSVSWYQQTPGQGLQFLFEYFSETQRNKGNFPGRFSGRQFSNSRSEMNVSTLELGDSALYLCASSDQKGNTQYFGPGTRLTVL.

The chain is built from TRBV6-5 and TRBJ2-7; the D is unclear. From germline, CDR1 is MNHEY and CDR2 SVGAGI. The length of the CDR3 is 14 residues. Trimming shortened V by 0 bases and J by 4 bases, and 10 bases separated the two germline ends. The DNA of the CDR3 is TGTGCCAGCAGTTACTCAGTGACAAATTACGAGCAGTACTTC. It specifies CASSYSVTNYEQYF.

The CDR3: CATATGDEQYF. The CDR3 DNA follows: TGTGCCACCGCTACAGGAGACGAGCAGTACTTC. The V and J genes are TRBV10-3 and TRBJ2-7; possibly TRBD1 for D (5 bases). Per the germline V gene, CDR1 is ENHRY and CDR2 is SYGVKD. CDR3 length equals 11 residues. V dropped 10 bases and J dropped 5 bases, with 12 bases sitting between them.

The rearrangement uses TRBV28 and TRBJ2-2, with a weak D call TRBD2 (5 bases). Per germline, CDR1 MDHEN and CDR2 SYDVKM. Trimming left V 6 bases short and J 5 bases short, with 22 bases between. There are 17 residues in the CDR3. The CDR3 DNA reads TGTGCCAGCAGGGTCCACGGACTCCTGTCGGGGACCGGGGAGCTGTTTTTT. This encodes CASRVHGLLSGTGELFF.

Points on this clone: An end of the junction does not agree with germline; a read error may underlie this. CDR3: CASSPPDRGGDF. The CDR3 bases are TGTGCCAGCAGTCCCCCCGACAGGGGTGGAGACTTC. This sequence joins TRBV28 and TRBJ2-7, with 8 bases lining up with TRBD1. From germline, CDR1 is MDHEN and CDR2 SYDVKM. The CDR3 length is 12 residues.

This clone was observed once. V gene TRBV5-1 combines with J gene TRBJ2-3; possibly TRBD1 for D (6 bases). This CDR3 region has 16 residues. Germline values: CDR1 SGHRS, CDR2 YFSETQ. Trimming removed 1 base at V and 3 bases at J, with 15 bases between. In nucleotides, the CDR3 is TGCGCCAGCAGCTTGAGCACACAGGGAGTAACAGATACGCAGTATTTT. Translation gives CASSLSTQGVTDTQYF.

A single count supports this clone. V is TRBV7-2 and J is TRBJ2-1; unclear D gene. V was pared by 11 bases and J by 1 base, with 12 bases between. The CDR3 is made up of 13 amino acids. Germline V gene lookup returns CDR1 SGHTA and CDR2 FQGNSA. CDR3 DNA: TGTGCCTGTAGGGCTAGTTCCTACAATGAGCAGTTCTTC. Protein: CACRASSYNEQFF.

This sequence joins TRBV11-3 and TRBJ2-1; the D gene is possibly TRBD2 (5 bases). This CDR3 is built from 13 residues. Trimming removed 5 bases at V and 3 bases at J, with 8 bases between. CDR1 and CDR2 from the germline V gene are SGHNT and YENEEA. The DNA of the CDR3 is TGTGCCAGCAGCGCGACTAACTACAATGAGCAGTTCTTC. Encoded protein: CASSATNYNEQFF.

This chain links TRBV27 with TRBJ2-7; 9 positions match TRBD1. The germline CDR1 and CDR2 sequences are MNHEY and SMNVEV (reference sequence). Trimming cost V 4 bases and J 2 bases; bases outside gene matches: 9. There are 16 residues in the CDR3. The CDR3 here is CASSSITGTGTYEQYF. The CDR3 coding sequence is TGTGCCAGCAGTTCTATTACCGGGACAGGGACCTACGAGCAGTACTTC.

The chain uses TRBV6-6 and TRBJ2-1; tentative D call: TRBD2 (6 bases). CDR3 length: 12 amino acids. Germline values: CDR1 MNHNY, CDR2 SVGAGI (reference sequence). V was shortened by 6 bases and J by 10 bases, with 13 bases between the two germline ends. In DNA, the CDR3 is TGTGCCAGCAGCTCGGGAGTACGGGAGCAGTTCTTC. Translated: CASSSGVREQFF.

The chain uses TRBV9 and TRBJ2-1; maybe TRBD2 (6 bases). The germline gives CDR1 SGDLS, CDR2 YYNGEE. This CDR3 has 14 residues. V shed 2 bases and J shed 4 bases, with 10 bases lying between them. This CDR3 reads CASSVGGPYNEQFF. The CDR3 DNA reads TGTGCCAGCAGCGTGGGAGGCCCATACAATGAGCAGTTCTTC.

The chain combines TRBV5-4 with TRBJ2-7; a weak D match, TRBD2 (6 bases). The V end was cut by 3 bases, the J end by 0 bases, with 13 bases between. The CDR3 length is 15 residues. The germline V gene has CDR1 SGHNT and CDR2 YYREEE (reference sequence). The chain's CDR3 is CASSYGGGSSYEQYF. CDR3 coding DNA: TGTGCCAGCAGCTACGGCGGAGGGAGCTCCTACGAGCAGTACTTC.

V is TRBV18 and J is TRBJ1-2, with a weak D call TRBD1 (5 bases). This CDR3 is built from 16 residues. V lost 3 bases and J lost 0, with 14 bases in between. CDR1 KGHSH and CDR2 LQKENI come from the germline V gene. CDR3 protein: CASSPRGAGPNYGYTF. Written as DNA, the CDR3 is TGTGCCAGCTCACCGCGGGGTGCAGGGCCTAACTATGGCTACACCTTC.

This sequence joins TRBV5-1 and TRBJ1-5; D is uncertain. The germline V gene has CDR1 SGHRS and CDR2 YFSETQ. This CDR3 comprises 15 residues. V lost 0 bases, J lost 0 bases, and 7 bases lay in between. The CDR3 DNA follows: TGCGCCAGCAGCTTGGCCGGGTATAGCAATCAGCCCCAGCATTTT. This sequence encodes CASSLAGYSNQPQHF.

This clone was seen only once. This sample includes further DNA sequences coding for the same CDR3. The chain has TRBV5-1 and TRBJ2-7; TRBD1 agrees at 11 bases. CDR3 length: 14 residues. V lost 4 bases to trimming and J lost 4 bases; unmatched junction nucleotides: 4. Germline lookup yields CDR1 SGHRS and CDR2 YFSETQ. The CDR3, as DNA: TGCGCCAGCAGCCCGGACAGGGGGCTGTACGAGCAGTACTTC. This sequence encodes CASSPDRGLYEQYF.

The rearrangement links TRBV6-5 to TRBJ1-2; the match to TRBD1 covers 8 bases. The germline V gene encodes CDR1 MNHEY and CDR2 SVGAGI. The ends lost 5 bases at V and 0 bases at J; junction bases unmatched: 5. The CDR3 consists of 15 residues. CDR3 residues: CASSPQGAANYGYTF. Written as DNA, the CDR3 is TGTGCCAGCAGTCCTCAGGGGGCCGCTAACTATGGCTACACCTTC.

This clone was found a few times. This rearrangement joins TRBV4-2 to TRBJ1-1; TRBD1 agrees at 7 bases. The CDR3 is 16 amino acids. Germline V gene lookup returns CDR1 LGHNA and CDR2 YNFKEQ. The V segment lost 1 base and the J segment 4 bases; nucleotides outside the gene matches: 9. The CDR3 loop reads CASSQGGGRAGTEAFF. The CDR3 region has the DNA TGTGCCAGCAGCCAAGGAGGGGGCAGGGCGGGCACTGAAGCTTTCTTT.

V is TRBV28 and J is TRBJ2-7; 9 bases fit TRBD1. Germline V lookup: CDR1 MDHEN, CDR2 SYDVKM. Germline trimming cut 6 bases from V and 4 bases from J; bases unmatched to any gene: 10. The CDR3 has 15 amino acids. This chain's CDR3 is CASSAGTGTSYEQYF. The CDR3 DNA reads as TGTGCCAGCAGCGCTGGGACAGGGACTTCGTACGAGCAGTACTTC.

CDR3 bases: TGTGCCAGCAGCCTGGGCACAGGAAATTTAGGGCAGTTCTTC. Translating gives CASSLGTGNLGQFF. V usage is TRBV13 and J usage is TRBJ2-1; D may be TRBD1 (5 bases). The V end was cut by 5 bases, the J end by 12 bases, with 20 bases between. CDR3 length: 14 amino acids. The germline V gene encodes CDR1 PRHDT and CDR2 FYEKMQ (reference sequence).

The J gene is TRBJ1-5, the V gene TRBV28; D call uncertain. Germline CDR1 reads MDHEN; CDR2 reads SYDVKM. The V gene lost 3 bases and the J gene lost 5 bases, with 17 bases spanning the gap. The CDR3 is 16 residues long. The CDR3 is CASSFVGAGLDQPQHF. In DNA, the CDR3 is TGTGCCAGCAGTTTCGTGGGCGCCGGCCTCGATCAGCCCCAGCATTTT.

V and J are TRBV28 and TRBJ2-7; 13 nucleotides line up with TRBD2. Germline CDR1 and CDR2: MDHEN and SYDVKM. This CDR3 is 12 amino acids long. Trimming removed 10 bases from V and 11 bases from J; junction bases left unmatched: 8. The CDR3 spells CAIRTSGSAEYF. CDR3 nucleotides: TGTGCCATCCGGACTAGCGGGAGCGCAGAGTACTTC.